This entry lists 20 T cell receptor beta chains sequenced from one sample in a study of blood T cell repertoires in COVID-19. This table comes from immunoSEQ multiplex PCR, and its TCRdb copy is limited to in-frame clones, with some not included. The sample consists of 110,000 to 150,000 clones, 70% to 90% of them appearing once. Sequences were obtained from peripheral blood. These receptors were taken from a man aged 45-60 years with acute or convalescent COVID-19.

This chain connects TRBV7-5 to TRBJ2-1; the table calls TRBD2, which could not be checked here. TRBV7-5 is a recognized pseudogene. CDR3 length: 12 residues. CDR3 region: CARSRVAGLQFF. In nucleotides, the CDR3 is TGTGCCAGAAGCAGAGTAGCGGGACTACAGTTCTTC.

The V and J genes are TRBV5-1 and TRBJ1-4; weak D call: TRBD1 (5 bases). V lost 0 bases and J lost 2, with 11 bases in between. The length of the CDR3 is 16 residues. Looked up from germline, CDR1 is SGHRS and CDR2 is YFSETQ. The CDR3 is CASSLAIGATNEKLFF. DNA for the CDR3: TGCGCCAGCAGCTTGGCAATAGGGGCCACTAATGAAAAACTGTTTTTT.

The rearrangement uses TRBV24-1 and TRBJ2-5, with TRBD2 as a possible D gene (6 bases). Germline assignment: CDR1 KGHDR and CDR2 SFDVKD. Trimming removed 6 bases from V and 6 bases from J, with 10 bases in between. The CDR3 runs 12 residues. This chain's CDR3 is CATSLGGQTQYF. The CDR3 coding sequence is TGTGCCACCAGTTTGGGAGGACAGACCCAGTACTTC.

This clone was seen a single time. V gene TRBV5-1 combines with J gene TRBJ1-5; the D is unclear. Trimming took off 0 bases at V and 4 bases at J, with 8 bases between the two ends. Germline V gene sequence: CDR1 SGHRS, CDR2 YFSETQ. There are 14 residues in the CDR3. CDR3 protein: CASSLGSENQPQHF. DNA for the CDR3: TGCGCCAGCAGCTTGGGATCGGAGAATCAGCCCCAGCATTTT.

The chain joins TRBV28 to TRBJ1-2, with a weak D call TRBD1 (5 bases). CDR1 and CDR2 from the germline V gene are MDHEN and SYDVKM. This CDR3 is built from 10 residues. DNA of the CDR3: TGTGGTACGGGGGGCTATGGCTACACCTTC. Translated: CGTGGYGYTF.

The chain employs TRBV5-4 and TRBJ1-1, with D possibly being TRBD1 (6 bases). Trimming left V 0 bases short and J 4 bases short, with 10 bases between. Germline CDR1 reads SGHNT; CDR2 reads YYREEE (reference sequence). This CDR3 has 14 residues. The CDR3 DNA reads TGTGCCAGCAGCTTGGCTGGGGGCGGCACTGAAGCTTTCTTT. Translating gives CASSLAGGGTEAFF.

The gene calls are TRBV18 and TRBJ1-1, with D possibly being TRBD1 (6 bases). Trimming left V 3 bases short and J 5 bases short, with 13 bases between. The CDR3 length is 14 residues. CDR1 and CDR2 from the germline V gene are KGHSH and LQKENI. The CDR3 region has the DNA TGTGCCAGCTCACCGAGGGGGGGGAGAACTGAAGCTTTCTTT. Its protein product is CASSPRGGRTEAFF.

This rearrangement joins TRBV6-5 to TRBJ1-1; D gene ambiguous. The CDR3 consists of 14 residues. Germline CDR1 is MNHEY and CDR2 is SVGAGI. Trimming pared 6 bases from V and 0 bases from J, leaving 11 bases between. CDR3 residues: CASRVRQVNTEAFF. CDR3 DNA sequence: TGTGCCAGCAGGGTACGACAAGTGAACACTGAAGCTTTCTTT.

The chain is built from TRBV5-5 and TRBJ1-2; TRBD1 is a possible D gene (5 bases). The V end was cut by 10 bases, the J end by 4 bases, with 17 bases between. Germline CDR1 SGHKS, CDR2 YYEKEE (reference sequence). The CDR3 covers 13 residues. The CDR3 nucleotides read TGTGCCTGGGGGACCCCGGGGGGCTATGGCTACACCTTC. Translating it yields CAWGTPGGYGYTF.

CDR3 sequence reads: CATSDDSGLPSTSTDTQYF. The DNA of the CDR3 is TGTGCCACCAGTGATGACTCGGGACTACCTTCTACTAGCACAGATACGCAGTATTTT. This chain links TRBV24-1 with TRBJ2-3; 7 bases agree with TRBD2. Germline-derived CDR1 and CDR2 are KGHDR and SFDVKD. The J segment lost 0 bases and the V segment lost 3 bases, leaving 14 bases of the junction unmatched. The CDR3 has 19 amino acids.

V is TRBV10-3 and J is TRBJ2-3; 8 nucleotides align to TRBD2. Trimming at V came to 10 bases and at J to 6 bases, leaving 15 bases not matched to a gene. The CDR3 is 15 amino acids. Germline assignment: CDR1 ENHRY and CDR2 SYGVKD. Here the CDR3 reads CATRAGAGGGDTQYF. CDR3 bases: TGTGCCACTAGAGCTGGGGCGGGAGGAGGGGATACGCAGTATTTT.

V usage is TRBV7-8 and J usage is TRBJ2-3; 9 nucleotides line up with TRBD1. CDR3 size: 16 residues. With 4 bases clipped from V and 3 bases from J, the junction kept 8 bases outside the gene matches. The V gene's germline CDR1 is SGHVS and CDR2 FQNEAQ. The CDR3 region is CASSSNRDRVTDTQYF. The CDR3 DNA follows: TGTGCCAGCAGCTCGAACCGGGACAGGGTGACAGATACGCAGTATTTT.

In nucleotides, the CDR3 is TGTGCCAGCAGTGAAGGCCAGGGGGGAGGAGGAGAGACCCAGTACTTC. It codes for CASSEGQGGGGETQYF. The chain recombines TRBV2 with TRBJ2-5, with D perhaps matching TRBD1 (7 bases). The CDR3 spans 16 residues. Germline CDR1 is SNHLY and CDR2 is FYNNEI. The V and J ends lost 1 base and 4 bases respectively, with 16 bases between them.

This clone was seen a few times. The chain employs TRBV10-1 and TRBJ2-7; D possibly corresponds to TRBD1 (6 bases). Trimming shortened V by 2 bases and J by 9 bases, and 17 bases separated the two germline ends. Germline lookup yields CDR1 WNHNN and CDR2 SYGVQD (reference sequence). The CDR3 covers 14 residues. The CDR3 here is CASSEGWSGARQYF. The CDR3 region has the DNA TGCGCCAGCAGTGAGGGGTGGTCAGGGGCACGGCAGTACTTC.

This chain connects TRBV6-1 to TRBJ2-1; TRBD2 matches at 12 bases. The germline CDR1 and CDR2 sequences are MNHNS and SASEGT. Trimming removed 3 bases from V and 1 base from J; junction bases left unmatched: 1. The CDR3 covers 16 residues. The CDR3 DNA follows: TGTGCCAGCAGTGAGACTAGCGGGGGTTCCTACAATGAGCAGTTCTTC. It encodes CASSETSGGSYNEQFF.

CDR3 loop: CATSVGGKETQYF. The CDR3 DNA follows: TGTGCCACCAGTGTTGGAGGGAAAGAGACCCAGTACTTC. The V call is TRBV24-1, the J call TRBJ2-5, with TRBD2 as a possible D gene (6 bases). The V gene's germline CDR1 is KGHDR and CDR2 SFDVKD. Trimming stripped 5 bases from V and 3 bases from J, with 9 bases between. This CDR3 contains 13 residues.

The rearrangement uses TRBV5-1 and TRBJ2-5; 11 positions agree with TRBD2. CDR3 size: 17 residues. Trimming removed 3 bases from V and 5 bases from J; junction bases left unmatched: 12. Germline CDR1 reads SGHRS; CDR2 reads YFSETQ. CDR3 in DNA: TGCGCCAGCAGCTGGGCTACTAGCGGGAGAGACTGGGAGACCCAGTACTTC. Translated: CASSWATSGRDWETQYF.

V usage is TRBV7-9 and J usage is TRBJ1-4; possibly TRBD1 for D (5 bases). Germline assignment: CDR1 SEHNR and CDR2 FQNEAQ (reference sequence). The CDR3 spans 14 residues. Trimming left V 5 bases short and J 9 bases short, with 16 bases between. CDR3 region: CASSRGQGAQKLFF. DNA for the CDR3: TGTGCCAGCAGCCGTGGGCAGGGTGCACAAAAACTGTTTTTT.

The chain's CDR3 is CASSLAQGASYNEQFF. The CDR3 DNA reads as TGCGCCAGCAGCTTGGCCCAGGGGGCGTCCTACAATGAGCAGTTCTTC. The chain employs TRBV5-1 and TRBJ2-1; 8 bases are shared with TRBD1. CDR1 and CDR2 (germline): SGHRS, YFSETQ. The CDR3 sequence is 16 residues long. Trimming at V came to 0 bases and at J to 1 base, leaving 3 bases not matched to a gene.

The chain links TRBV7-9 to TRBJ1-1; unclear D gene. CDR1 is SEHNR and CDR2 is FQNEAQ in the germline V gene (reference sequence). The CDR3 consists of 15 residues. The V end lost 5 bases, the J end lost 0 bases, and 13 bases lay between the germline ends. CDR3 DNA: TGTGCCAGCAGCCCCCGAGGGTTCATGAACACTGAAGCTTTCTTT. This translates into CASSPRGFMNTEAFF.